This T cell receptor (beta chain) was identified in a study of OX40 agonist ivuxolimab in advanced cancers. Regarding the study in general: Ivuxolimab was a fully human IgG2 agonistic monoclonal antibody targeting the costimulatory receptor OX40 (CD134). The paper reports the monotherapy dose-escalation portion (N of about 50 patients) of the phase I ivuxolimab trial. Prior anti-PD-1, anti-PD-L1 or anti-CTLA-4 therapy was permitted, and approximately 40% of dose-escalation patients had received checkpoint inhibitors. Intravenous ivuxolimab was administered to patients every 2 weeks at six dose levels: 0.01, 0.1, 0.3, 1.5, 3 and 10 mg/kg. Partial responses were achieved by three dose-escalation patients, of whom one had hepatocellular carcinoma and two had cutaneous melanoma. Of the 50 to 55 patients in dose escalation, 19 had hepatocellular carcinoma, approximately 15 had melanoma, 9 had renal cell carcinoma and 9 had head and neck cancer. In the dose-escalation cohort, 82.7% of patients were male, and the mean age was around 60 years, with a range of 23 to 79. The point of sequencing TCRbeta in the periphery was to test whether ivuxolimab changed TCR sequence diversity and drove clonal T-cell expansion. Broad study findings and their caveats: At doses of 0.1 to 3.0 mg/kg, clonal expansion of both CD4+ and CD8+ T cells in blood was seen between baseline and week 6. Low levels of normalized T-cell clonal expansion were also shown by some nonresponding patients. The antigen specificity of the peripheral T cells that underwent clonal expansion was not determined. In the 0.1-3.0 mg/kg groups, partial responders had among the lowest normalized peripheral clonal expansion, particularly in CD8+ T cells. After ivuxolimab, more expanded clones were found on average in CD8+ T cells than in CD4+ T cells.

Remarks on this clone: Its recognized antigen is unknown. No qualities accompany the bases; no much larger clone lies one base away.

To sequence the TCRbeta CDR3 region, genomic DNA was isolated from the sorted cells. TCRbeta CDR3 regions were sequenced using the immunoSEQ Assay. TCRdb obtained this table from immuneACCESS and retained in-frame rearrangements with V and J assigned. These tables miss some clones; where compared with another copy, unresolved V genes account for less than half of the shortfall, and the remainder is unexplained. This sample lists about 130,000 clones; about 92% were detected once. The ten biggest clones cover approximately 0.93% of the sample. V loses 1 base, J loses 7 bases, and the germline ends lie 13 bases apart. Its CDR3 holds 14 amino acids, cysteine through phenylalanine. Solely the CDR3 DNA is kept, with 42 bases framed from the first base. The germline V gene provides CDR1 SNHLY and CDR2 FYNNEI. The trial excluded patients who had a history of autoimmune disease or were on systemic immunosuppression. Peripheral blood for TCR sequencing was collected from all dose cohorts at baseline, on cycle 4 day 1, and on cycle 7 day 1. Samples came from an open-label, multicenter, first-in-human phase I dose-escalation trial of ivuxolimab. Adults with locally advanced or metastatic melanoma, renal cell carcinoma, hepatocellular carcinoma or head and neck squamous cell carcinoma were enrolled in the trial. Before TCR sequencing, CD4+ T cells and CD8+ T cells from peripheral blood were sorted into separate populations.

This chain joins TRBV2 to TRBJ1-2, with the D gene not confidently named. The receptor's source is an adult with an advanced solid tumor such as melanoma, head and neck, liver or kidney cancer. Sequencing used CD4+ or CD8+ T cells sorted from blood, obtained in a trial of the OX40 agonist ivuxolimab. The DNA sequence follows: TGTGCCAGCAGTGAAGGGCAGTCTTTTCCTGGCTACACCTTC. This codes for CASSEGQSFPGYTF.